The 24 T cell receptor beta chains below all came from one sample that was sequenced in a study of beta chain features in type 1 diabetes. Study-wide results and limits: Moderate but significant shortening of TCRB CDR3s was recorded in all four CD4+ subsets from Type 1 diabetes patients.

These TCRs' antigens remain unknown. The study reverse transcribed the entire isolated RNA, so it sequenced expressed TCRB transcripts. Data came from immunoSEQ multiplex PCR; TCRdb stores just in-frame clones and leaves some out. This table has fewer than 200,000 clones, about 9.3% appearing once. Sequenced input: central memory CD4+ T cells from blood. These receptors came from a man aged 30 to 39 with type 1 diabetes.

The sample holds a few counts of this clone. Other DNA sequences within the sample encode an identical CDR3. The gene calls are TRBV5-1 and TRBJ1-4; tentative D call: TRBD1 (5 bases). Trimming took off 0 bases at V and 5 bases at J, with 8 bases between the two ends. This CDR3 is built from 14 residues. Germline V gives CDR1 SGHRS, CDR2 YFSETQ. The CDR3 DNA follows: TGCGCCAGCAGCTTGGGACAGCTAAATGAAAAACTGTTTTTT. This gives the protein CASSLGQLNEKLFF.

The J gene is TRBJ1-2, the V gene TRBV30; D possibly corresponds to TRBD1 (5 bases). Trimming pared 1 base from V and 1 base from J, leaving 13 bases between. The CDR3 totals 15 residues. Per germline, CDR1 GTSNPN and CDR2 SVGIG (reference sequence). The CDR3 DNA reads TGTGCCTGGAGTGGGTACGGGGGTAATAACTATGGCTACACCTTC. It codes for CAWSGYGGNNYGYTF. Looking up the rest from reference TRBV30 and TRBJ1-2 gives the full variable domain: SQTIHQWPATLVQPVGSPLSLECTVEGTSNPNLYWYRQAAGRGLQLLFYSVGIGQISSEVPQNLSASRPQDRQFILSSKKLLLSDSGFYLCAWSGYGGNNYGYTFGSGTRLTVV.

This clone was seen a few times. The chain carries TRBV29-1 and TRBJ2-7, with TRBD1 identical over 9 bases. This CDR3 is 14 amino acids long. V was pared by 5 bases and J by 5 bases, with 10 bases of the junction left unmatched. Germline loops: CDR1 SQVTM, CDR2 ANQGSEA. The CDR3: CSVFPRDRVHEQYF. The CDR3 DNA is TGCAGCGTTTTTCCCCGGGACAGGGTGCACGAGCAGTACTTC.

The chain recombines TRBV9 with TRBJ2-1; 13 bases align to TRBD2. V shed 4 bases, J shed 4 bases, and the junction held 17 bases outside the gene matches. CDR3 length: 20 residues. CDR1 is SGDLS, CDR2 YYNGEE, per germline. DNA for the CDR3: TGTGCCAGCAGCACGACAGGGGGCTGGACTAGCGGGAGAGAGTACAATGAGCAGTTCTTC. It codes for CASSTTGGWTSGREYNEQFF.

The CDR3 nucleotides read TGTGCCAGCACGCCTTCCGGGACAGGGGTTCCTGGGGCCAACGTCCTGACTTTC. As protein: CASTPSGTGVPGANVLTF. This chain uses TRBV28 with TRBJ2-6; 10 bases align to TRBD1. CDR1 is MDHEN and CDR2 is SYDVKM in the germline V gene. Unmatched junction bases numbered 11, after V lost 7 bases and J lost 2 bases. This CDR3 contains 18 residues.

This clone was detected only a few times. This chain joins TRBV4-1 and TRBJ2-3; TRBD2 is a possible D gene (5 bases). The CDR3 is 18 amino acids. Germline loops: CDR1 MGHRA, CDR2 YSYEKL. Trimming took off 2 bases at V and 0 bases at J, with 18 bases between the two ends. DNA for the CDR3: TGCGCCAGCAGCCAAAAAAGCGGTCCGGGCCCTAGCACAGATACGCAGTATTTT. Its translation: CASSQKSGPGPSTDTQYF.

This clone has only a few counts. The chain links TRBV7-2 to TRBJ2-3; possible D gene TRBD2, 5 bases. Between the trimmed V and J ends, which lost 5 bases and 0 bases, there was a span of 12 bases. The V gene's germline CDR1 is SGHTA and CDR2 FQGNSA. The CDR3 consists of 15 residues. CDR3: CASSVRADSTDTQYF. CDR3 in DNA: TGTGCCAGCAGCGTTCGAGCGGATAGCACAGATACGCAGTATTTT.

This clone was seen a few times. The chain joins TRBV6-6 to TRBJ2-7; TRBD1 might be the D (6 bases). Germline-derived CDR1 and CDR2 are MNHNY and SVGAGI (reference sequence). The ends were cut back, 0 bases at V and 7 bases at J, with 7 bases in the middle. The CDR3 sequence is 12 residues long. CDR3 residues: CASSYSTGEQYF. The CDR3 DNA reads TGTGCCAGCAGTTACTCGACAGGAGAGCAGTACTTC.

The J gene is TRBJ1-2, the V gene TRBV5-1, with a possible D match to TRBD1 (6 bases). The CDR3 consists of 14 residues. Germline loops: CDR1 SGHRS, CDR2 YFSETQ. Trimming removed 1 base at V and 4 bases at J, with 11 bases between. CDR3 nucleotide sequence: TGCGCCAGCAGCTTGAACGGACAGCTCTATGGCTACACCTTC. It specifies CASSLNGQLYGYTF.

The V and J genes are TRBV7-6 and TRBJ1-1, with D hard to call. Germline lookup yields CDR1 SGHVS and CDR2 FNYEAQ. CDR3 length: 15 amino acids. Trimming took 5 bases from V and 2 from J, leaving 15 bases between them. In DNA, the CDR3 is TGTGCCAGCAGCCTAGGGCGGATTCCCAACACTGAAGCTTTCTTT. It encodes CASSLGRIPNTEAFF.

The table lists this clone with a few counts. The chain uses TRBV4-1 and TRBJ1-2, with no clear D. The germline gives CDR1 MGHRA, CDR2 YSYEKL. With 4 bases removed from V and 2 bases from J, the gap between germline ends came to 11 bases. The CDR3 is 14 residues long. The CDR3 region has the DNA TGCGCCAGCAGCCCGACCCAACTAAACTATGGCTACACCTTC. Protein product: CASSPTQLNYGYTF.

The chain joins TRBV18 to TRBJ2-1; the match to TRBD1 covers 9 bases. The CDR3 contains 15 residues. The germline gives CDR1 KGHSH, CDR2 LQKENI. Trimming took 4 bases from V and 4 from J; bases not matched to a gene: 5. This CDR3 reads CASSRGTGLYNEQFF. The CDR3, as DNA: TGTGCCAGCTCACGCGGGACAGGGCTATACAATGAGCAGTTCTTC. Based on the CDR3 plus reference TRBV18 and TRBJ2-1, the full variable domain is NAGVMQNPRHLVRRRGQEARLRCSPMKGHSHVYWYRQLPEEGLKFMVYLQKENIIDESGMPKERFSAEFPKEGPSILRIQQVVRGDSAAYFCASSRGTGLYNEQFFGPGTRLTVL.

This clone has a handful of counts. The gene calls are TRBV7-8 and TRBJ1-3, with D perhaps matching TRBD1 (6 bases). This CDR3 comprises 16 residues. The V and J ends lost 5 bases and 4 bases respectively, with 18 bases between them. Germline V CDR1 and CDR2: SGHVS, FQNEAQ. The DNA of the CDR3 is TGTGCCAGCAGCCTCTCGTCAGGGGCTCCCGGAAACACCATATATTTT. Protein sequence: CASSLSSGAPGNTIYF.

The rearrangement joins TRBV5-6 to TRBJ2-7; D not certain. The CDR3 is made up of 14 amino acids. Germline V lookup: CDR1 SGHDT, CDR2 YYEEEE. The V end was cut by 1 base, the J end by 0 bases, with 8 bases between. CDR3 sequence reads: CASSLRTSSYEQYF. The CDR3 bases are TGTGCCAGCAGCTTGAGAACAAGCTCCTACGAGCAGTACTTC.

This clone turned up a few times. The rearrangement joins TRBV29-1 to TRBJ2-4; 12 bases map to TRBD2. The CDR3 contains 13 residues. With V trimmed by 3 bases and J by 7 bases, 1 base remained unmatched. The germline gives CDR1 SQVTM, CDR2 ANQGSEA. Here the CDR3 reads CSVETSGSNIQYF. The CDR3 DNA follows: TGCAGCGTTGAGACTAGCGGGAGTAACATTCAGTACTTC.

This clone has only a few counts. The rearrangement links TRBV7-9 to TRBJ2-7; 7 nucleotides align to TRBD2. Germline CDR1 is SEHNR and CDR2 is FQNEAQ (reference sequence). This CDR3 contains 14 residues. The ends lost 0 bases at V and 7 bases at J; junction bases unmatched: 6. The CDR3 DNA is TGTGCCAGCAGCTTAGCGGGAGGGCCGCGGGAGCAGTACTTC. Translated: CASSLAGGPREQYF.

This clone turned up a few times. The V gene is TRBV7-6, the J gene TRBJ2-2; D is possibly TRBD1 (6 bases). Trimming shortened V by 2 bases and J by 2 bases, and 12 bases separated the two germline ends. This CDR3 is 16 amino acids long. Germline V gene lookup returns CDR1 SGHVS and CDR2 FNYEAQ. The CDR3 DNA reads as TGTGCCAGCAGCTTACCAGGGGCCCGAAACACCGGGGAGCTGTTTTTT. Its translation: CASSLPGARNTGELFF.

This clone has more than one count but fewer than ten. The chain employs TRBV28 and TRBJ2-1; D is perhaps TRBD1 (5 bases). The ends were cut back, 10 bases at V and 10 bases at J, with 20 bases in the middle. This CDR3 region has 13 residues. Germline CDR1 MDHEN, CDR2 SYDVKM. The CDR3 DNA follows: TGTGCCACCATACCTGGCAGGGTTTCCGAGCAGTTCTTC. Translation: CATIPGRVSEQFF.

This clone was counted between two and nine times. V usage is TRBV6-5 and J usage is TRBJ1-2; TRBD1 matches at 8 bases. V was clipped by 6 bases and J by 7 bases; unmatched bases: 7. The CDR3 runs to 13 residues. The germline V gene encodes CDR1 MNHEY and CDR2 SVGAGI. CDR3 protein: CASRTGQGTGYTF. The CDR3 coding sequence is TGTGCCAGCAGAACTGGACAGGGTACTGGCTACACCTTC.

The chain couples TRBV7-6 to TRBJ2-7; 7 bases agree with TRBD1. Germline V gives CDR1 SGHVS, CDR2 FNYEAQ. This CDR3 comprises 14 residues. The J segment lost 3 bases and the V segment lost 1 base, leaving 3 bases of the junction unmatched. This CDR3 is CASSLEAGGYEQYF. CDR3 bases: TGTGCCAGCAGCTTAGAGGCAGGGGGCTACGAGCAGTACTTC.

This clone was picked up a small number of times. The J gene is TRBJ2-4, the V gene TRBV29-1, with TRBD1 matching 7 bases. Trimming cost V 6 bases and J 6 bases; bases outside gene matches: 17. CDR3 length: 16 residues. CDR1 is SQVTM, CDR2 ANQGSEA, per germline. CDR3 bases: TGCAGCGTAGCCTTGAATCCGACAGGGTCCAGAAACATTCAGTACTTC. Translated, it gives CSVALNPTGSRNIQYF.

The rearrangement joins TRBV25-1 to TRBJ1-1; D not resolved. Trimming pared 5 bases from V and 0 bases from J, leaving 7 bases between. The germline gives CDR1 MGHDK, CDR2 SYGVNS. The CDR3 runs 13 residues. The CDR3 is CASSPRLNTEAFF. CDR3 nucleotide sequence: TGTGCCAGCAGTCCCCGTTTGAACACTGAAGCTTTCTTT.

The sample holds a few counts of this clone. CDR3 in amino acids: CASSRETVGYNEQFF. The CDR3 DNA sequence: TGCGCCAGCAGCCGAGAGACAGTGGGGTACAATGAGCAGTTCTTC. This chain joins TRBV4-1 and TRBJ2-1; perhaps TRBD1 as D (5 bases). Trimming stripped 4 bases from V and 4 bases from J, with 14 bases between. The CDR3 is 15 residues long. From germline, CDR1 is MGHRA and CDR2 YSYEKL.

The chain joins TRBV5-8 to TRBJ1-5; TRBD1 aligns across 9 bases. The germline V gene encodes CDR1 SGHTS and CDR2 YDEGEE. V was pared by 5 bases and J by 11 bases, with 5 bases of the junction left unmatched. The CDR3 contains 12 residues. DNA for the CDR3: TGTGCCAGCAGATCCGACAGGGGGTCCCAGCATTTT. Translated: CASRSDRGSQHF.